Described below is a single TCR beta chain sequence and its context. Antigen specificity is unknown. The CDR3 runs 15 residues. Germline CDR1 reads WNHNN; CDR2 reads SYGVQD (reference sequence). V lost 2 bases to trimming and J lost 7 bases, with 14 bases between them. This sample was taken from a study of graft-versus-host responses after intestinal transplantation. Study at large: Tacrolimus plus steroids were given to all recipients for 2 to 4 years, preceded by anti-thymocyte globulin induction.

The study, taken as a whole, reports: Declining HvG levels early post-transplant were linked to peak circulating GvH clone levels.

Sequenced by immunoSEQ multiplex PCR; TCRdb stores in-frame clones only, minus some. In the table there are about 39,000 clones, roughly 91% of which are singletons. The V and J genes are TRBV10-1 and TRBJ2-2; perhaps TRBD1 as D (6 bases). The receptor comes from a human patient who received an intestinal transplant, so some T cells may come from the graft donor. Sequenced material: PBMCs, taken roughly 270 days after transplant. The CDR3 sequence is CASSELAGEFGELFF. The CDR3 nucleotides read TGCGCCAGCAGTGAGCTGGCAGGGGAGTTCGGGGAGCTGTTTTTT.